A selection of T cell receptor beta chains follows, all from one sample in a study of blood T cells in healthy people across ages. One entry per CDR3 protein, called by TCRdb with MiXCR from the 5' RACE reads. This sample has under 850,000 distinct CDR3 sequences; under 40% occur once, and the top ten carry 10% to 15%. The sequenced material came from blood. The receptors were gathered from a man aged 18 to 29 in good health. Both conserved end residues are part of each CDR3. D genes are given only for firm matches. Where a row states a size, it is once, few, many or the class of an expanded clone; other rows omit it.

clone size: -
D gene: -
V gene: TRBV12-3/TRBV12-4
J gene: TRBJ1-5
CDR3 protein: CASTGIGFDQPQHF
CDR3 DNA: TGTGCCAGCACCGGAATCGGTTTTGATCAGCCCCAGCATTTT

clone size: -
D gene: -
V gene: TRBV7-2
J gene: TRBJ1-4
CDR3 protein: CASSTQGSNEKLFF
CDR3 DNA: TGTGCCAGCAGCACACAGGGCTCTAATGAAAAACTGTTTTTT

clone size: -
D gene: TRBD1
V gene: TRBV6-5
J gene: TRBJ1-5
CDR3 protein: CASRATGGNNQPQHF
CDR3 DNA: TGTGCCAGCAGAGCCACAGGGGGAAACAATCAGCCCCAGCATTTT

clone size: -
D gene: -
V gene: TRBV12-3/TRBV12-4
J gene: TRBJ2-4
CDR3 protein: CASSLSGPNIQYF
CDR3 DNA: TGTGCCAGCAGCCTTTCTGGGCCAAACATTCAGTACTTC

clone size: -
D gene: -
V gene: TRBV6-6
J gene: TRBJ2-5
CDR3 protein: CASSYVHQETQYF
CDR3 DNA: TGTGCCAGCAGTTACGTTCACCAAGAGACCCAGTACTTC

clone size: -
D gene: TRBD1
V gene: TRBV4-1
J gene: TRBJ1-2
CDR3 protein: CASSQPGTVGYTF
CDR3 DNA: TGCGCCAGCAGCCAACCCGGGACAGTTGGCTACACCTTC

clone size: -
D gene: -
V gene: TRBV4-1
J gene: TRBJ1-5
CDR3 protein: CASSQGAGRPQHF
CDR3 DNA: TGCGCCAGCAGCCAAGGGGCCGGGCGGCCCCAGCATTTT

clone size: few
D gene: -
V gene: TRBV4-1
J gene: TRBJ2-3
CDR3 protein: CASSPLGFLRDTQYF
CDR3 DNA: TGCGCCAGCAGCCCCCTCGGGTTCTTAAGAGATACGCAGTATTTT

clone size: -
D gene: -
V gene: TRBV10-3
J gene: TRBJ1-5
CDR3 protein: CAISADSSNQPQHF
CDR3 DNA: TGTGCCATCAGTGCGGACAGTAGCAATCAGCCCCAGCATTTT

clone size: few
D gene: -
V gene: TRBV7-2
J gene: TRBJ2-3
CDR3 protein: CASSFRRAPQGATQYF
CDR3 DNA: TGTGCCAGCAGCTTTAGACGGGCTCCACAGGGTGCTACGCAGTATTTT